This passage covers 10 T cell receptor beta chains from one sample sequenced in a study of blood T cell repertoires in COVID-19. Clones were sequenced by immunoSEQ multiplex PCR, and TCRdb holds only the in-frame ones, with some missing. Seen here are some 150,000 clones, 84% observed once, and the top ten hold 44%. Sequenced material: peripheral blood. These receptors all stem from a human donor in a cohort sampled during active COVID-19.

The rearrangement joins TRBV3-1 (or the pseudogene TRBV3-2) to TRBJ1-5; weak D call: TRBD1 (5 bases). The germline V and J ends were trimmed by 0 bases and 4 bases, with 10 bases remaining between them. Germline V CDR1 and CDR2: LGHDT, YNNKEL (reference sequence). The CDR3 length is 15 residues. CDR3 amino acids: CASSQETGGNQPQHF. Here the CDR3 DNA reads TGTGCCAGCAGCCAAGAAACAGGTGGGAATCAGCCCCAGCATTTT.

With regard to this clone: The junction departs from germline at one end; a sequencing error may be responsible. This sample includes further DNA sequences coding for the same CDR3. The gene calls are TRBV5-5 and TRBJ1-2; no reliable D call. This CDR3 spans 13 amino acids. Germline lookup yields CDR1 SGHKS and CDR2 YYEKEE (reference sequence). CDR3 bases: TGTGCCAGCAGCTCTTTTACGGGGAATGGCTACACTTTC. Its translation: CASSSFTGNGYTF.

This clone was seen just once. The V call is TRBV24-1, the J call TRBJ1-2; TRBD1 is a possible D gene (5 bases). Germline V CDR1 and CDR2: KGHDR, SFDVKD. The CDR3 totals 13 residues. V was cut by 6 bases and J by 6 bases, with 13 bases left in between. The CDR3 reads CATSRQGGNGYTF. The CDR3 DNA reads TGTGCCACCAGTCGGCAGGGAGGAAATGGCTACACCTTC.

A few counts support this clone. The genes are TRBV7-2 and TRBJ1-2, with TRBD1 identical over 7 bases. Germline loops: CDR1 SGHTA, CDR2 FQGNSA. V shed 1 base and J 8 bases; nucleotides not matched to a gene: 7. CDR3 length equals 14 residues. In DNA form, the CDR3 reads TGTGCCAGCAGCTTAGATCGACAGGGTCGGGGCTACACCTTC. Its translation: CASSLDRQGRGYTF.

CDR3 sequence (DNA): TGTGCCAGCAGTTACCGGACTAGCGGGGGGCTTGGTGAGCAGTTCTTC. This translates into CASSYRTSGGLGEQFF. The chain carries TRBV6-5 and TRBJ2-1; 14 positions match TRBD2. V dropped 2 bases and J dropped 9; count of bases not matched to a gene: 6. The CDR3 totals 16 residues. CDR1 MNHEY and CDR2 SVGAGI come from the germline V gene.

This chain uses TRBV9 with TRBJ1-2; D gene uncertain. CDR3 length: 11 amino acids. With 3 bases removed from V and 7 bases from J, the gap between germline ends came to 7 bases. The germline V gene has CDR1 SGDLS and CDR2 YYNGEE. CDR3 DNA sequence: TGTGCCAGCAGCGCCGCAGTTGGCTACACCTTC. Translation: CASSAAVGYTF.

DNA for the CDR3: TGTGCCAGCAGTTTTGGGCACGAGCAGTACGTC. It specifies CASSFGHEQYV. This chain joins TRBV12-3 or TRBV12-4 and TRBJ2-7; the D is unclear. The ends were cut back, 3 bases at V and 5 bases at J, with 5 bases in the middle. The CDR3 is 11 amino acids.

The chain is built from TRBV5-6 and TRBJ2-3, with 7 bases aligning to TRBD2. Germline CDR1 reads SGHDT; CDR2 reads YYEEEE. The CDR3 length is 17 residues. V was clipped by 0 bases and J by 7 bases; unmatched bases: 14. CDR3 sequence (DNA): TGTGCCAGCAGCTTGGCCCCTGGGGGGGGAGCCACTTATACGCAGTATTTT. It yields the protein CASSLAPGGGATYTQYF.

The genes are TRBV10-3 and TRBJ2-2, with 10 bases identical to TRBD1. V shed 7 bases, J shed 0 bases, and the junction held 8 bases outside the gene matches. The CDR3 sequence is 17 residues long. CDR1 is ENHRY, CDR2 SYGVKD, per germline. CDR3 nucleotides: TGTGCCATCAATCGGGACAGGGGTATATCGAACACCGGGGAGCTGTTTTTT. Protein sequence: CAINRDRGISNTGELFF.

CDR3 loop: CASSQGQGVINYGYTF. CDR3 nucleotide sequence: TGCGCCAGCAGCCAGGGACAGGGGGTGATAAATTATGGCTACACCTTC. The J gene is TRBJ1-2, the V gene TRBV4-3; 11 bases line up with TRBD1. The CDR3 runs 16 residues. Trimming took 3 bases from V and 5 from J; bases not matched to a gene: 8. Germline V lookup: CDR1 LGHNA, CDR2 YSLEER.